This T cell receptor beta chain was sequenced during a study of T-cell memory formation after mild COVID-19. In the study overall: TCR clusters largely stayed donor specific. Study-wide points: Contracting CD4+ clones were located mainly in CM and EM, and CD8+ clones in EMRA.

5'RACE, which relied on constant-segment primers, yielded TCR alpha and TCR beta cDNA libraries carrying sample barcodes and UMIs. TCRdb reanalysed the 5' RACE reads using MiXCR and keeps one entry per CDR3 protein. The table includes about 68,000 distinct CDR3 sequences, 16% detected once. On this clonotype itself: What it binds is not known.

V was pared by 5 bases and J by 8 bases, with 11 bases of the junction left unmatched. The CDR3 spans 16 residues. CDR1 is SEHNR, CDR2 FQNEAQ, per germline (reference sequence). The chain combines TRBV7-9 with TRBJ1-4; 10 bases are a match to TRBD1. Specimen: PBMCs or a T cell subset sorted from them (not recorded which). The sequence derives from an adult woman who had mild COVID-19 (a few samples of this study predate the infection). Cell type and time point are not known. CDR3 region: CASSGGTGEEGEKLFF. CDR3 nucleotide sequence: TGTGCCAGCAGCGGAGGGACAGGGGAAGAGGGAGAAAAACTGTTTTTT.